These 27 T cell receptor beta chains were all obtained from the same sample, sequenced in a study of T cell responses to AZD1222 COVID-19 vaccine. Here immunoSEQ multiplex PCR was the method, and the copy in TCRdb shows in-frame clones only, minus some. The data show a few hundred thousand clones, more than 85% seen once. The specimen comprised peripheral blood, sampled on day 0 of AZD1222 vaccination. These receptors all stem from an adult in good health.

This chain joins TRBV5-8 and TRBJ1-5; 7 bases line up with TRBD1. V was pared by 1 base and J by 6 bases, with 1 base of the junction left unmatched. CDR1 and CDR2 (germline): SGHTS, YDEGEE. The CDR3 spans 13 residues. Here the CDR3 DNA reads TGTGCCAGCAGCTTGACAGGGGCTCAGCCCCAGCATTTT. Encoded protein: CASSLTGAQPQHF.

The J gene is TRBJ2-3, the V gene TRBV29-1; 11 positions match TRBD2. Germline CDR1 and CDR2: SQVTM and ANQGSEA. The ends lost 5 bases at V and 2 bases at J; junction bases unmatched: 6. This CDR3 has 15 amino acids. CDR3 nucleotide sequence: TGCAGCGTTTTCAATAGCGGGGGGGCCACAGATACGCAGTATTTT. Protein product: CSVFNSGGATDTQYF.

The gene calls are TRBV2 and TRBJ2-1; 7 bases match TRBD1. V dropped 6 bases and J dropped 9; count of bases not matched to a gene: 5. Per germline, CDR1 SNHLY and CDR2 FYNNEI. The CDR3 runs 12 residues. In nucleotides, the CDR3 is TGTGCCAGCAGACAGGGGAATGGTGAGCAGTTCTTC. It is translated as CASRQGNGEQFF.

The chain joins TRBV5-1 to TRBJ1-4, with no clear D. Trimming stripped 0 bases from V and 4 bases from J, with 7 bases between. The germline V gene encodes CDR1 SGHRS and CDR2 YFSETQ. CDR3 size: 14 residues. CDR3 bases: TGCGCCAGCAGCTTGGCCGGGATTAATGAAAAACTGTTTTTT. Its translation: CASSLAGINEKLFF. Combining the CDR3 with reference TRBV5-1 and TRBJ1-4 gives the whole variable domain KAGVTQTPRYLIKTRGQQVTLSCSPISGHRSVSWYQQTPGQGLQFLFEYFSETQRNKGNFPGRFSGRQFSNSRSEMNVSTLELGDSALYLCASSLAGINEKLFFGSGTQLSVL.

The J gene is TRBJ1-5, the V gene TRBV4-3; D might be TRBD1 (6 bases). Germline CDR1 and CDR2: LGHNA and YSLEER. Trimming left V 3 bases short and J 9 bases short, with 18 bases between. The CDR3 runs 15 residues. CDR3 DNA: TGCGCCAGCAGCCAGCAGACAGGTCCCCAAGGGCCCCAGCATTTT. It yields the protein CASSQQTGPQGPQHF.

The chain joins TRBV2 to TRBJ1-5; unclear D gene. Germline CDR1 SNHLY, CDR2 FYNNEI. V lost 6 bases and J lost 1, with 4 bases in between. The CDR3 covers 12 residues. CDR3 coding DNA: TGTGCCAGCAGAGACAGCAATCAGCCCCAGCATTTT. Protein product: CASRDSNQPQHF. Complete variable domain (other parts from reference TRBV2 and TRBJ1-5): EPEVTQTPSHQVTQMGQEVILRCVPISNHLYFYWYRQILGQKVEFLVSFYNNEISEKSEIFDDQFSVERPDGSNFTLKIRSTKLEDSAMYFCASRDSNQPQHFGDGTRLSIL.

The chain combines TRBV14 with TRBJ1-3, with a possible D match to TRBD1 (6 bases). The CDR3 sequence is 14 residues long. Germline CDR1 SGHDN, CDR2 FVKESK. Trimming cost V 3 bases and J 1 base, with 7 bases left between them. CDR3 DNA: TGTGCCAGCAGCCACAGGGGATCTGGAAACACCATATATTTT. As protein: CASSHRGSGNTIYF.

This sequence joins TRBV27 and TRBJ2-1, with 7 bases lining up with TRBD1. CDR1 is MNHEY and CDR2 is SMNVEV in the germline V gene (reference sequence). This CDR3 has 15 residues. The V segment lost 5 bases and the J segment 4 bases; nucleotides outside the gene matches: 8. CDR3 amino acids: CASSPRDRLYNEQFF. CDR3 bases: TGTGCCAGCAGTCCACGGGACAGACTTTACAATGAGCAGTTCTTC.

CDR3 amino acids: CASSLQGEQFF. CDR3 sequence (DNA): TGTGCCAGCAGCTTACAGGGTGAGCAGTTCTTC. The rearrangement uses TRBV7-2 and TRBJ2-1; tentative D call: TRBD1 (5 bases). This CDR3 has 11 residues. The germline gives CDR1 SGHTA, CDR2 FQGNSA. V was cut by 2 bases and J by 9 bases, with 5 bases left in between.

This chain uses TRBV28 with TRBJ1-2; no reliable D call. V lost 2 bases to trimming and J lost 4 bases, with 8 bases between them. The CDR3 has 13 amino acids. The germline CDR1 and CDR2 sequences are MDHEN and SYDVKM. Written as DNA, the CDR3 is TGTGCCAGCAGTTTAGAAGTCCTCTATGGCTACACCTTC. Amino acid sequence: CASSLEVLYGYTF.

The chain recombines TRBV28 with TRBJ1-5; 7 bases map to TRBD1. In germline, CDR1 is MDHEN, CDR2 SYDVKM. The V and J ends lost 7 bases and 3 bases, in that order; junction bases with no gene match: 12. The CDR3 totals 16 residues. The CDR3 nucleotides read TGTGCCAGCACAATCCCCCAGACAGGGCCCAATCAGCCCCAGCATTTT. It codes for CASTIPQTGPNQPQHF.

The chain couples TRBV2 to TRBJ2-3, with TRBD2 identical over 7 bases. Trimming took 7 bases from V and 1 from J; bases not matched to a gene: 11. This CDR3 comprises 16 residues. Per the germline V gene, CDR1 is SNHLY and CDR2 is FYNNEI. CDR3 sequence reads: CASTQVGTTGTDTQYF. The DNA for the CDR3 is TGTGCCAGCACCCAAGTCGGGACTACCGGCACAGATACGCAGTATTTT.

The J gene is TRBJ1-1, the V gene TRBV19; no reliable D call. The V gene's germline CDR1 is LNHDA and CDR2 SQIVND (reference sequence). V dropped 4 bases and J dropped 3 bases, with 9 bases sitting between them. There are 13 residues in the CDR3. The CDR3 is CASSRLPHTEAFF. The CDR3 DNA reads as TGTGCCAGTAGTAGGCTCCCCCACACTGAAGCTTTCTTT.

The CDR3 region is CASSPRTSGSYEQYF. The CDR3 DNA reads TGTGCCAGCAGCCCGAGGACTAGCGGGAGCTACGAGCAGTACTTC. This chain uses TRBV5-4 with TRBJ2-7; 13 bases fit TRBD2. Germline loops: CDR1 SGHNT, CDR2 YYREEE (reference sequence). With V trimmed by 4 bases and J by 3 bases, 4 bases remained unmatched. This CDR3 is 15 amino acids long.

J is TRBJ2-7 and V is TRBV3-1 (or the pseudogene TRBV3-2); the D is unclear. The V end was cut by 0 bases, the J end by 2 bases, with 14 bases between. This CDR3 contains 16 residues. CDR1 LGHDT and CDR2 YNNKEL come from the germline V gene (reference sequence). CDR3 loop: CASSQEMRRATYEQYF. Here the CDR3 DNA reads TGTGCCAGCAGCCAAGAAATGAGGAGAGCGACCTACGAGCAGTACTTC.

The gene calls are TRBV3-1 (or the pseudogene TRBV3-2) and TRBJ2-1; D is uncertain. CDR3 length equals 15 residues. Deletions cut 0 bases from V and 8 bases from J, with 14 bases between. Germline assignment: CDR1 LGHDT and CDR2 YNNKEL (reference sequence). CDR3 sequence (DNA): TGTGCCAGCAGCCAAGATCACTCGGCAGTCGATGAGCAGTTCTTC. Its translation is CASSQDHSAVDEQFF.

The CDR3 loop reads CASSLTGREQYF. In nucleotides, the CDR3 is TGTGCCAGCAGCTTGACGGGTCGCGAGCAGTACTTC. The rearrangement uses TRBV7-2 and TRBJ2-7; no definite D call. This CDR3 is built from 12 residues. V was cut by 3 bases and J by 6 bases, with 9 bases left in between. Germline V gives CDR1 SGHTA, CDR2 FQGNSA.

The CDR3 loop is CASSFGPLGEQFF. The CDR3 DNA is TGTGCCAGCAGTTTTGGGCCGTTGGGTGAGCAGTTCTTC. The genes are TRBV28 and TRBJ2-1; D unclear. CDR1 is MDHEN and CDR2 is SYDVKM in the germline V gene. This CDR3 comprises 13 residues. Between the trimmed V and J ends, which lost 3 bases and 9 bases, there was a span of 12 bases.

The rearrangement uses TRBV3-1 (or the pseudogene TRBV3-2) and TRBJ1-4; D gene unclear. Germline V lookup: CDR1 LGHDT, CDR2 YNNKEL (reference sequence). The germline V and J ends were trimmed by 10 bases and 4 bases, with 13 bases remaining between them. The CDR3 runs 13 residues. As DNA, the CDR3 is TGTGCCACAAGACTCCCACGTAATGAAAAACTGTTTTTT. It codes for CATRLPRNEKLFF.

V is TRBV5-1 and J is TRBJ2-7; no clear D gene. V dropped 0 bases and J dropped 6 bases, with 10 bases sitting between them. Germline V gene lookup returns CDR1 SGHRS and CDR2 YFSETQ. There are 13 residues in the CDR3. The CDR3 DNA reads as TGCGCCAGCAGCTTGGGGGTTAGCCTCGAGCAGTACTTC. This gives the protein CASSLGVSLEQYF.

The chain joins TRBV5-1 to TRBJ2-1, with 7 bases that match TRBD1. The CDR3 is 14 amino acids. The V gene end was trimmed by 1 base and the J gene end by 6 bases; junction bases not matched to a gene: 4. From germline, CDR1 is SGHRS and CDR2 YFSETQ. CDR3 region: CASSLQPGGNEQFF. The CDR3 bases are TGCGCCAGCAGCTTGCAGCCAGGGGGCAATGAGCAGTTCTTC.

The V and J genes are TRBV27 and TRBJ2-3; the match to TRBD2 covers 10 bases. This CDR3 is built from 17 residues. V gave up 0 bases and J gave up 3 bases; unmatched junction bases: 6. Germline V CDR1 and CDR2: MNHEY, SMNVEV (reference sequence). CDR3 sequence: CASSLSPSGSKTDTQYF. DNA of the CDR3: TGTGCCAGCAGTTTATCTCCTAGCGGGAGTAAAACAGATACGCAGTATTTT.

The genes are TRBV2 and TRBJ1-4, with D tentatively TRBD1 (5 bases). V lost 7 bases, J lost 7 bases, and 10 bases lay in between. This CDR3 is 12 amino acids long. The germline V gene has CDR1 SNHLY and CDR2 FYNNEI. CDR3 amino acids: CASTDDSEKLFF. In nucleotides, the CDR3 is TGTGCCAGCACCGATGACAGTGAAAAACTGTTTTTT.

For the CDR3, the DNA is TGTGCCAGCAGCTTCTCGGACAGTTATCAGCCCCAGCATTTT. The encoded protein is CASSFSDSYQPQHF. The rearrangement links TRBV7-2 to TRBJ1-5; a weak D match, TRBD1 (6 bases). Germline-derived CDR1 and CDR2 are SGHTA and FQGNSA. This CDR3 contains 14 residues. V was cut by 3 bases and J by 5 bases, with 11 bases left in between. Looking up the rest from reference TRBV7-2 and TRBJ1-5 gives the full variable domain: GAGVSQSPSNKVTEKGKDVELRCDPISGHTALYWYRQSLGQGLEFLIYFQGNSAPDKSGLPSDRFSAERTGGSVSTLTIQRTQQEDSAVYLCASSFSDSYQPQHFGDGTRLSIL.

This chain connects TRBV2 to TRBJ1-2, with 7 nucleotides matching TRBD1. J was trimmed by 6 bases and V by 7 bases; bases with no gene match: 8. This CDR3 has 13 residues. The V gene's germline CDR1 is SNHLY and CDR2 FYNNEI. The CDR3 loop is CASTDRVRDGYTF. In DNA, the CDR3 is TGTGCCAGCACCGACAGGGTTAGGGATGGCTACACCTTC.

This chain uses TRBV19 with TRBJ1-4, with D perhaps TRBD1 (5 bases). The CDR3 loop spans 12 amino acids. Germline CDR1 reads LNHDA; CDR2 reads SQIVND (reference sequence). Trimming removed 5 bases at V and 12 bases at J, with 13 bases between. CDR3 DNA sequence: TGTGCCAGTAGTGCCTCATCGGGGGAACTGTTTTTT. It codes for CASSASSGELFF.

The rearrangement uses TRBV7-3 and TRBJ2-2; a weak D match, TRBD1 (6 bases). The V end lost 3 bases, the J end lost 1 base, and 15 bases lay between the germline ends. Per the germline V gene, CDR1 is SGHTA and CDR2 is FQGTGA. The CDR3 loop spans 17 amino acids. CDR3 amino acids: CASSLHRVFRNTGELFF. The CDR3 bases are TGTGCCAGCAGCTTGCACAGGGTGTTCAGGAACACCGGGGAGCTGTTTTTT.